Sequencing of this T cell receptor (beta chain) was carried out in a study of cytomegalovirus exposure and HLA in healthy donors. Turning to the study itself: The 90 to 150 validation repertoires used a platform that matched the one used for the 550 to 800 first-cohort repertoires, as a later analysis reported.

Details on this clone: Antigen unknown.

This CDR3 contains 15 residues. Germline lookup yields CDR1 GTSNPN and CDR2 SVGIG (reference sequence). Trimming took 4 bases from V and 3 from J, leaving 16 bases between them. Findings of the study overall: Reportedly, cytomegalovirus status was diagnosed with high sensitivity and specificity. Most TCR sequences were seen very rarely across donors, but some public TCRs occurred in many.

Some clones are missing from TCRdb's copy, which holds only in-frame ones; the method was immunoSEQ multiplex PCR. The sample contains 150,000 to 200,000 clones, 80% to 85% of which appear only once. The donors were members of the validation cohort, which comprised more than 90 subjects and was separate from the first cohort of roughly 700 subjects. Sequenced sample: PBMCs. This receptor was identified in a woman aged 25 to 39 in good health and CMV-seronegative. The V and J genes are TRBV30 and TRBJ1-3, with D possibly matching TRBD1 (5 bases). The CDR3 reads CAWTDSGGGGNTIYF. The CDR3 nucleotides are TGTGCCTGGACCGATTCCGGGGGTGGTGGAAACACCATATATTTT.